This is a list of T cell receptor beta chains from one sample in a study of control samples from healthy donors and cancer patients. Data came from immunoSEQ multiplex PCR; TCRdb stores just in-frame clones and leaves some out. The sample consists of approximately 100,000 clones, more than 75% of them appearing once. The sample was blood. The receptors stem from a man in his 60s in good health. Each CDR3 is given with its conserved first and last residue. The order of the fields is D gene, J gene, V gene, clone size, CDR3 protein, CDR3 DNA. D genes are given only for firm matches. A row's size may be missing; if present it is once, few, many or a size class.

d_call: TRBD2
j_call: TRBJ2-3
v_call: TRBV29-1
clone_size: -
cdr3_aa: CSVGPSGMGTQYF
cdr3_nt: TGCAGCGTTGGTCCTAGCGGGATGGGTACGCAGTATTTT

d_call: -
j_call: TRBJ2-7
v_call: TRBV5-1
clone_size: -
cdr3_aa: CASGRGGPYEQYF
cdr3_nt: TGCGCCAGCGGCAGGGGGGGTCCCTACGAGCAGTACTTC

d_call: -
j_call: TRBJ2-7
v_call: TRBV5-5
clone_size: -
cdr3_aa: CASSPKTWGYEQYF
cdr3_nt: TGTGCCAGCAGCCCTAAAACATGGGGCTACGAGCAGTACTTC

d_call: -
j_call: TRBJ1-1
v_call: TRBV5-1
clone_size: -
cdr3_aa: CASSLKRGTEAFF
cdr3_nt: TGCGCCAGCAGCTTGAAGCGCGGCACTGAAGCTTTCTTT

d_call: -
j_call: TRBJ2-1
v_call: TRBV5-4
clone_size: -
cdr3_aa: CASSTPPGRDEFF
cdr3_nt: TGTGCCAGCAGCACCCCCCCCGGTCGAGACGAGTTCTTC

d_call: -
j_call: TRBJ2-2
v_call: TRBV5-5
clone_size: -
cdr3_aa: CASSLEPRANTGELFF
cdr3_nt: TGTGCCAGCAGCTTGGAACCTCGCGCGAACACCGGGGAGCTGTTTTTT

d_call: -
j_call: TRBJ2-1
v_call: TRBV6-5
clone_size: -
cdr3_aa: CASWGRSSYNEQFF
cdr3_nt: TGTGCCAGCTGGGGCCGCAGCTCCTACAATGAGCAGTTCTTC

d_call: TRBD1
j_call: TRBJ1-3
v_call: TRBV5-8
clone_size: -
cdr3_aa: CASSLGDRSWYF
cdr3_nt: TGTGCCAGCAGCTTGGGGGACAGGTCTTGGTATTTT

d_call: -
j_call: TRBJ1-6
v_call: TRBV28
clone_size: many
cdr3_aa: CASSPYETSLIPPLHF
cdr3_nt: TGTGCCAGCAGCCCTTATGAGACCAGCCTCATTCCACCCCTCCACTTT

d_call: -
j_call: TRBJ2-2
v_call: TRBV6-5
clone_size: -
cdr3_aa: CATKTDWNTGELFF
cdr3_nt: TGTGCCACAAAAACGGACTGGAACACCGGGGAGCTGTTTTTT

d_call: TRBD2
j_call: TRBJ2-3
v_call: TRBV4-1
clone_size: -
cdr3_aa: CASSGLAGTDTQYF
cdr3_nt: TGCGCCAGCTCCGGACTAGCGGGCACAGATACGCAGTATTTT

d_call: TRBD1
j_call: TRBJ2-7
v_call: TRBV2
clone_size: -
cdr3_aa: CATTVRDRAYEQYF
cdr3_nt: TGTGCCACCACCGTCCGGGACAGGGCCTACGAGCAGTACTTC

d_call: -
j_call: TRBJ2-1
v_call: TRBV20-1
clone_size: -
cdr3_aa: CSAREVDEQFF
cdr3_nt: TGCAGTGCTAGAGAGGTGGATGAGCAGTTCTTC

d_call: -
j_call: TRBJ1-2
v_call: TRBV9
clone_size: -
cdr3_aa: CARSATGAGGYTF
cdr3_nt: TGTGCCCGCAGCGCGACCGGGGCGGGGGGCTACACCTTC

d_call: TRBD1
j_call: TRBJ1-2
v_call: TRBV19
clone_size: -
cdr3_aa: CASSPGATDRTLF
cdr3_nt: TGTGCCAGTAGTCCAGGGGCCACGGACAGGACGCTCTTC

d_call: -
j_call: TRBJ1-6
v_call: TRBV5-1
clone_size: once
cdr3_aa: CASSLTNGGPLHF
cdr3_nt: TGCGCCAGCAGCTTAACTAACGGAGGACCCCTCCACTTT

d_call: TRBD1
j_call: TRBJ1-2
v_call: TRBV10-3
clone_size: -
cdr3_aa: CAISETMTGTNYGYTF
cdr3_nt: TGTGCCATCAGTGAGACAATGACAGGGACTAACTATGGCTACACCTTC

d_call: -
j_call: TRBJ1-2
v_call: TRBV3-1/TRBV3-2
clone_size: -
cdr3_aa: CASSQEFSTGYTF
cdr3_nt: TGTGCCAGCAGCCAAGAATTCAGTACTGGCTACACCTTC

d_call: -
j_call: TRBJ2-7
v_call: TRBV7-2
clone_size: -
cdr3_aa: CASSWDTSYEQYF
cdr3_nt: TGTGCCAGCAGCTGGGACACGTCCTACGAGCAGTACTTC

d_call: TRBD1
j_call: TRBJ1-2
v_call: TRBV6-5
clone_size: once
cdr3_aa: CASSKTGAGGYTF
cdr3_nt: TGTGCCAGCAGTAAAACAGGGGCGGGAGGCTACACCTTC

d_call: -
j_call: TRBJ1-2
v_call: TRBV24-1
clone_size: -
cdr3_aa: CATSDLTGGGYTF
cdr3_nt: TGTGCCACCAGTGATTTGACGGGGGGCGGCTACACCTTC

d_call: -
j_call: TRBJ1-6
v_call: TRBV6-5
clone_size: once
cdr3_aa: CASVGAAGNSPLHF
cdr3_nt: TGTGCCAGCGTGGGGGCGGCTGGTAATTCACCCCTCCACTTT

d_call: -
j_call: TRBJ2-5
v_call: TRBV24-1
clone_size: -
cdr3_aa: CATSRSGTPGETQYF
cdr3_nt: TGTGCCACCAGTAGGTCCGGGACACCTGGAGAGACCCAGTACTTC

d_call: TRBD2
j_call: TRBJ2-1
v_call: TRBV11-3
clone_size: -
cdr3_aa: CASSLAMGGAALYNEQFF
cdr3_nt: TGTGCCAGCAGCTTAGCTATGGGAGGGGCCGCCCTATACAATGAGCAGTTCTTC

d_call: TRBD2
j_call: TRBJ2-5
v_call: TRBV28
clone_size: -
cdr3_aa: CASSGTGGMTKTQYF
cdr3_nt: TGTGCCAGCAGTGGGACCGGGGGGATGACGAAGACCCAGTACTTC

d_call: TRBD1
j_call: TRBJ1-2
v_call: TRBV19
clone_size: -
cdr3_aa: CASSIAGTAYGYTF
cdr3_nt: TGTGCCAGTAGTATCGCCGGGACAGCCTATGGCTACACCTTC

d_call: TRBD2
j_call: TRBJ2-1
v_call: TRBV11-2
clone_size: -
cdr3_aa: CASSSGLADYNEQFF
cdr3_nt: TGTGCCAGCAGCTCGGGACTAGCCGACTACAATGAGCAGTTCTTC

d_call: TRBD1
j_call: TRBJ2-7
v_call: TRBV9
clone_size: -
cdr3_aa: CASSAPDRGYEQYF
cdr3_nt: TGTGCCAGCAGCGCACCGGACAGGGGCTACGAGCAGTACTTC

d_call: TRBD1
j_call: TRBJ2-4
v_call: TRBV9
clone_size: once
cdr3_aa: CASSASGADRGLDF
cdr3_nt: TGTGCCAGCAGCGCCTCGGGGGCGGACAGGGGCTTAGACTTC

d_call: -
j_call: TRBJ1-4
v_call: TRBV7-2
clone_size: -
cdr3_aa: CASSLGGVYGKLFF
cdr3_nt: TGTGCCAGCAGCTTAGGGGGGGTGTATGGAAAACTGTTTTTT

d_call: TRBD2
j_call: TRBJ2-1
v_call: TRBV2
clone_size: -
cdr3_aa: CASSNGLAGGGEQFF
cdr3_nt: TGTGCCAGCAGTAATGGACTAGCGGGGGGCGGAGAGCAGTTCTTC

d_call: -
j_call: TRBJ1-3
v_call: TRBV5-1
clone_size: few
cdr3_aa: CASSLGTGRGNTIYF
cdr3_nt: TGCGCCAGCAGCTTGGGAACAGGGCGCGGAAACACCATATATTTT

d_call: TRBD2
j_call: TRBJ2-1
v_call: TRBV5-1
clone_size: -
cdr3_aa: CASSLARMAGGLFNEQFF
cdr3_nt: TGCGCCAGCAGCTTGGCGAGGATGGCGGGAGGGCTATTCAATGAGCAGTTCTTC

d_call: TRBD1
j_call: TRBJ1-1
v_call: TRBV18
clone_size: -
cdr3_aa: CASSPDRGGTEAFF
cdr3_nt: TGTGCCAGCTCACCGGACAGGGGAGGCACTGAAGCTTTCTTT

d_call: TRBD2
j_call: TRBJ2-2
v_call: TRBV9
clone_size: -
cdr3_aa: CASSVTAGGGSGELFF
cdr3_nt: TGTGCCAGCAGCGTAACGGCGGGGGGCGGTTCCGGGGAGCTGTTTTTT

d_call: TRBD1
j_call: TRBJ1-4
v_call: TRBV11-2
clone_size: few
cdr3_aa: CASSWTGYRVEKLFF
cdr3_nt: TGTGCCAGCAGCTGGACAGGGTATCGTGTTGAAAAACTGTTTTTT

d_call: -
j_call: TRBJ2-7
v_call: TRBV5-5
clone_size: once
cdr3_aa: CASSLQDLYYEQYF
cdr3_nt: TGTGCCAGCAGCCTCCAGGATCTTTACTACGAGCAGTACTTC

d_call: TRBD2
j_call: TRBJ2-2
v_call: TRBV5-1
clone_size: -
cdr3_aa: CASSLESGVNTGELFF
cdr3_nt: TGCGCCAGCAGCTTGGAGAGCGGGGTGAACACCGGGGAGCTGTTTTTT

d_call: -
j_call: TRBJ2-1
v_call: TRBV3-1/TRBV3-2
clone_size: -
cdr3_aa: CASSQAGAGEQFF
cdr3_nt: TGTGCCAGCAGCCAAGCGGGAGCCGGTGAGCAGTTCTTC

d_call: -
j_call: TRBJ2-7
v_call: TRBV28
clone_size: -
cdr3_aa: CASIGASTPYEQYF
cdr3_nt: TGTGCCAGCATTGGGGCTAGTACGCCCTACGAGCAGTACTTC

d_call: TRBD2
j_call: TRBJ2-1
v_call: TRBV9
clone_size: -
cdr3_aa: CASSPRDPGLALNEQFF
cdr3_nt: TGTGCCAGCAGCCCTCGGGACCCGGGACTAGCTCTCAATGAGCAGTTCTTC

d_call: -
j_call: TRBJ1-2
v_call: TRBV12-3/TRBV12-4
clone_size: -
cdr3_aa: CASTLEGRDGYTF
cdr3_nt: TGTGCCAGCACCCTAGAAGGGAGAGATGGCTACACCTTC

d_call: TRBD1
j_call: TRBJ2-7
v_call: TRBV28
clone_size: -
cdr3_aa: CASTGDRTFFYEQYF
cdr3_nt: TGTGCCAGCACCGGGGACAGAACTTTTTTCTACGAGCAGTACTTC

d_call: -
j_call: TRBJ2-3
v_call: TRBV28
clone_size: -
cdr3_aa: CASSLWGYSADTQYF
cdr3_nt: TGTGCCAGCAGTTTATGGGGCTACTCAGCAGATACGCAGTATTTT

d_call: -
j_call: TRBJ2-2
v_call: TRBV6-1
clone_size: -
cdr3_aa: CASSESRAPGELFF
cdr3_nt: TGTGCCAGCAGTGAAAGCCGGGCCCCCGGGGAGCTGTTTTTT

d_call: TRBD2
j_call: TRBJ2-3
v_call: TRBV24-1
clone_size: -
cdr3_aa: CATSDWTSGGPDTQYF
cdr3_nt: TGTGCCACCAGTGATTGGACTAGCGGGGGGCCAGATACGCAGTATTTT

d_call: -
j_call: TRBJ2-7
v_call: TRBV11-2
clone_size: once
cdr3_aa: CASSFLDPGVVYYEQYF
cdr3_nt: TGTGCCAGCAGCTTCTTAGATCCGGGAGTAGTTTACTACGAGCAGTACTTC